This TCR beta chain is drawn from a study of shared clonotypes between healthy human individuals. As for the study in general: Every donor yielded three CD4 naive, three CD4 memory, two CD8 naive and one CD8 memory plate.

The method was immunoSEQ multiplex PCR; TCRdb's version includes in-frame clones alone and lacks a portion of them. The sample records about 2.3 million clones, approximately 93% being singletons. The sample comprised naive CD4+ T cells from PBMCs. Subset: CD45RA+ positively selected. This TCR came from a man younger than 35 in good health. Some clones in this sample may be carry-over from other donors' samples.

The CDR3 DNA follows: TGTGCCAGCAGTGCGTACTTTGGACGGATGAACACTGAAGCTTTCTTT. Encoded protein: CASSAYFGRMNTEAFF. The chain combines TRBV27 with TRBJ1-1; D is uncertain. Germline values: CDR1 MNHEY, CDR2 SMNVEV (reference sequence). CDR3 length: 16 residues. Between the trimmed V and J ends, which lost 5 bases and 0 bases, there was a span of 16 bases.